The TCR beta chain described here comes from a study of shared clonotypes between healthy human individuals. Sorted-subset replicate PCRs used about 190 ng of genomic DNA. This amount corresponded to 30,000 to 35,000 T cell genomes. Profiling relied on immunoSEQ multiplex PCR, and the TCRdb table lists in-frame clones only, not all of them. The sample records 100,000 or so clones, around 65% being singletons. V shed 2 bases and J shed 1 base, with 3 bases lying between them. This CDR3 has 13 residues. Germline loops: CDR1 SGHNT, CDR2 YYREEE (reference sequence). Regarding this clone: The antigen is undetermined.

The healthy adult donors were HIV-negative and reported no recent acute infections or vaccinations. Study-wide results and limits: An anticipated effect of sequencing depth on clonotype sharing among donors was recognized.

V is TRBV5-4 and J is TRBJ2-2; no clear D. The sample consisted of memory CD8+ T cells sorted from blood. Noted subset: CD45RO+ cells pooled with CCR7-negative TemRA cells. The TCR sequence derives from a young woman in good health. This CDR3 is CASSLRNTGELFF. The CDR3 DNA is TGTGCCAGCAGCTTAAGGAACACCGGGGAGCTGTTTTTT.